This T cell receptor (beta chain) is drawn from a study of T-cell reconstitution after alpha-beta-depleted transplantation in children (dated by TCRdb to about 2016). Some background on the complete study: Using TCR repertoire profiling, the study quantitatively followed how T-cell immune reconstitution unfolded in children after TCRalphabeta/CD19-depleted allogeneic hematopoietic cell transplantation. Findings and caveats that apply to the study as a whole: The apparently early recovery of alphabetaT-cell counts about two months after transplant reportedly depended on only several hundred rapidly expanded clones that came from non-depleted graft cells. The high TCRbeta diversity at day 60 in some patients was ascribed to recipient T cells and intrathymic progenitors that had survived conditioning. Over the following months the frequencies of hyperexpanded clones went down, and after one year T-cell counts and TCRbeta diversity were mostly credited to newly produced T cells.

The library came from PCR. The sequencer was an Illumina HiSeq 2500. Molecular barcoding was employed in the preparation of TCR libraries, with unique molecular identifiers being used to normalize TCRbeta repertoire quantification. TCRdb ran its own pipeline on the public reads, namely fastp trimming at Q25 and MiXCR clone calling, and kept in-frame beta chains. Each CDR3 protein gets just one entry, which takes the most common genes and DNA from the rows behind it. The sample has approximately 27,000 distinct CDR3 sequences on record, around 17% of them singletons. Around 36% of the sample is held by the ten biggest clonotypes. At least ten counts were recorded for this clonotype. Its antigen is unknown. The sample holds no much larger clone one base away, and base qualities are not on file. Sample time point, as interpreted from the label and publication: day 60 (about 2 months) after transplantation. Sample treatment or condition, as interpreted from the label and publication: allogeneic hematopoietic cell transplantation with graft depleted of TCRalphabeta T cells and CD19 B cells. TCRalphabeta/CD19-depleted allogeneic hematopoietic cell grafts were given to the transplant recipients, all of whom were children.

At the junction V is shortened by 5 bases and J by 7 bases; bases outside the gene matches: 10. The CDR3 sequence holds 16 residues, the cysteine and phenylalanine included. Only the CDR3 DNA stays, 48 bases, in frame from base 1. Based on the germline V gene, the CDR1 and CDR2 sequences are SNHLY and FYNNEI. The rearranged chain carries TRBV2 and TRBJ2-1, and TRBD2 aligns with 11 junction nucleotides. The specimen was PBMCs, mostly from graft donor cells, collected 60 days after TCRalphabeta/CD19-depleted stem cell transplant. This clonotype originated in a male patient aged 2 to 9 who had a stem cell transplant for acute lymphoblastic leukemia, so the T cells may come from the graft donor. The CDR3 region: CASSLQRASGGNEQFF. The DNA sequence follows: TGTGCCAGCAGTTTACAGAGGGCTAGCGGGGGGAATGAGCAGTTCTTC.